This is a list of T cell receptor beta chains from one sample in a study of T cells in tumors after PD-1 blockade. Libraries were prepared by immunoSEQ multiplex PCR; TCRdb keeps only in-frame clonotypes and omits some of them. This table holds around 19,000 clones, around 80% found once. The specimen was PBMCs, collected before anti-PD-1 treatment. Receptor source: a human donor with basal cell carcinoma. The CDR3 runs from the conserved cysteine through the conserved F or W. D genes are given only for firm matches. A clone size is listed for some rows: how often the clone was seen (once, few, many), or a class if it is expanded.

>TRBD1|.|TRBJ1-3|TRBV24-1
TGTGCCACCAGTGACCCGGGACAGGGCCTCCCCCCATCCTCTGGAAACACCATATATTTT
CATSDPGQGLPPSSGNTIYF
>TRBD1|.|TRBJ2-1|TRBV2
TGTGCCAGCAGCCGGGACAGGGGGCCATCCTACAATGAGCAGTTCTTC
CASSRDRGPSYNEQFF
>.|.|TRBJ2-7|TRBV9
TGTGCCAGCAGCGTAGTCAGCAACGAGCAGTACTTC
CASSVVSNEQYF
>.|few|TRBJ2-3|TRBV2
TGTGCCAGCAGGGCGGGAACGGAGGCAGATACGCAGTATTTT
CASRAGTEADTQYF
>.|few|TRBJ1-1|TRBV18
TGTGCCAGCTCACCACCGTCGCAGTCTGACACTGAAGCTTTCTTT
CASSPPSQSDTEAFF
>TRBD2|.|TRBJ2-7|TRBV5-1
TGCGCCAGCAGGCTTACTAGCGAGTCTGGGTACGAGCAGTACTTC
CASRLTSESGYEQYF
>.|.|TRBJ2-7|TRBV3-1/TRBV3-2
TGTGCCAGCGCGGGGGGACAGAGGTACGAGCAGTACTTC
CASAGGQRYEQYF
>.|.|TRBJ2-6|TRBV7-3
TGTGCCAGCAGCTCGGCGGGCATCTCTGGGGCCAACGTCCTGACTTTC
CASSSAGISGANVLTF
>.|.|TRBJ2-3|TRBV4-2
TGTGCCAGCAGCCAAGAACCGCGGCCATTCACAGATACGCAGTATTTT
CASSQEPRPFTDTQYF
>.|.|TRBJ1-3|TRBV19
TGTGCCAGTAGTATTAGTCGGAACACTGGAAACACCATATATTTT
CASSISRNTGNTIYF
>.|few|TRBJ2-6|TRBV28
TGTGCCAGCAGCCAGTGGGACTTATACTCTGGGGCCAACGTCCTGACTTTC
CASSQWDLYSGANVLTF
>TRBD2|.|TRBJ2-5|TRBV5-5
TGTGCCAGCAGCTTGAGGAGCGGGGGGGCGGGGACCCAGTACTTC
CASSLRSGGAGTQYF
>.|few|TRBJ2-1|TRBV2
TGTGCCCGCTGTGAAGGGGGGGCGGGGGAGGGGAGCTCCTACAATGAGCAGTTCTTC
CARCEGGAGEGSSYNEQFF
>.|.|TRBJ1-1|TRBV12-3/TRBV12-4
TGTGCCAGCAGTCTGGACGCACGGACTGAAGCTTTCTTT
CASSLDARTEAFF
>TRBD2|.|TRBJ2-3|TRBV7-3
TGTGCCAGCAGCGGACTAGCGAGAGATACGCAGTATTTT
CASSGLARDTQYF
>.|medium-sized|TRBJ1-5|TRBV27
TGTGCCAGCAGTTTATCGAGGAATAGCAATCAGCCCCAGCATTTT
CASSLSRNSNQPQHF
>.|.|TRBJ2-3|TRBV2
TGTGCCAGCAGAGGGGGACTGACTATTGATACGCAGTATTTT
CASRGGLTIDTQYF
>.|few|TRBJ2-5|TRBV12-5
TGTGCTAGTGGTTTGACGGGACGGGAGACCCAGTACTTC
CASGLTGRETQYF
>TRBD1|.|TRBJ2-7|TRBV2
TGTGCCAGCACCGGACAGGGACGGGGCTACGAGCAGTACTTC
CASTGQGRGYEQYF
>.|.|TRBJ1-5|TRBV18
TGTGCCAGCTCACCGATTTCAGGGCATCAGCCCCAGCATTTT
CASSPISGHQPQHF
>.|.|TRBJ1-1|TRBV18
TGTGCCAGCTCACCATCGGAGAACACTGAAGCTTTCTTT
CASSPSENTEAFF
>.|.|TRBJ2-7|TRBV6-6
TGTGCCAGCAGTTACTCGAGCGAGCAGTACTTC
CASSYSSEQYF
>.|once|TRBJ2-7|TRBV6-4
TGTGCCAGCAGTGACGTTGGGGCCACCTGCGAGCAGTACTTC
CASSDVGATCEQYF
>TRBD1|.|TRBJ2-1|TRBV5-1
TGCGCCAGCAGCGCGACAGGGGAGTCCCACAATGAGCAGTTCTTC
CASSATGESHNEQFF
>.|.|TRBJ1-5|TRBV3-1/TRBV3-2
TGTGCCAGCAGCCAAGACAGGTACAATCAGCCCCAGCATTTT
CASSQDRYNQPQHF
>.|.|TRBJ2-7|TRBV5-4
TGTGCCACGCTCCGGGGGGACAGCTCCGAGCAGTACTTC
CATLRGDSSEQYF
>.|.|TRBJ1-5|TRBV27
TGTGCCAGCAGTTTACGGGAGGGCAATCAGCCCCAGCATTTT
CASSLREGNQPQHF
>.|.|TRBJ1-1|TRBV19
TGTGCCAGTAGAGTTCGGGGTCGGAACACTGAAGCTTTCTTT
CASRVRGRNTEAFF
>TRBD2|.|TRBJ2-1|TRBV2
TGTCCCCGCTGTGAAGGGGGGGCGCGGGAGGGGAGCTCCTACAATGAGCAGTTCTTC
CPRCEGGAREGSSYNEQFF
>TRBD2|.|TRBJ2-1|TRBV2
TGTCCCCGCTGTGAAGGGTGGGCGGGGGAGGGGAGCTCCTACAATGAGCAGTTCTTC
CPRCEGWAGEGSSYNEQFF
>TRBD2|.|TRBJ2-3|TRBV5-1
TGCGCCAGCAGCCCGGGACTAGCTTCAGATACGCAGTATTTT
CASSPGLASDTQYF
>.|.|TRBJ2-5|TRBV3-1/TRBV3-2
TGTGCCAGCAGCCAAGATCACGGGGGAGGCTATGAGACCCAGTACTTC
CASSQDHGGGYETQYF
>.|.|TRBJ1-5|TRBV6-1
TGTGCCAGCAGTGATACAGGCCAGCCCCAGCATTTT
CASSDTGQPQHF
>TRBD2|.|TRBJ2-3|TRBV9
TGTGCCAGCAGTGCAACCTTAGCGGGTGCGGCAGATACGCAGTATTTT
CASSATLAGAADTQYF
>TRBD1|.|TRBJ1-4|TRBV6-1
TGTGCCAGCAGTGAACGGGGGACAGATAATGAAAAACTGTTTTTT
CASSERGTDNEKLFF
>.|.|TRBJ2-1|TRBV6-4
TGTGCCAGCTCCCCGAGCCAGAGCTCCTACAATGAGCAGTTCTTC
CASSPSQSSYNEQFF
>TRBD2|.|TRBJ2-3|TRBV19
TGTGCCAGTAGCGGACTAGCGGGAGCGGCAGATACGCAGTATTTT
CASSGLAGAADTQYF
>TRBD1|few|TRBJ2-5|TRBV19
TGTGCCAGTAGTATTAGGACAGGGTCACTAGAGACCCAGTACTTC
CASSIRTGSLETQYF
>.|.|TRBJ1-2|TRBV5-6
TGTGCCAGCAGCTTCGTAGAAACAGGGCGATATGGCTACACCTTC
CASSFVETGRYGYTF
>TRBD2|.|TRBJ2-1|TRBV10-2
TGCGCCAGCAGGACTAGCGGGAGGTACAATGAGCAGTTCTTC
CASRTSGRYNEQFF
>.|once|TRBJ1-1|TRBV7-9
TGTGCCAGCAGCCCACGCTTGAACAGGGCCGGGGCCATGAACACTGAAGCTTTCTTT
CASSPRLNRAGAMNTEAFF
>.|.|TRBJ2-5|TRBV5-6
TGTGCCAGCAGCTTGGACAGACAGGAAGAGACCCAGTACTTC
CASSLDRQEETQYF
>.|few|TRBJ1-1|TRBV19
TGTGCCAGTAGTTGGTCAACCTTAGACACTGAAGCTTTCTTT
CASSWSTLDTEAFF
>.|once|TRBJ2-5|TRBV12-3/TRBV12-4
TGTGCCAGCAGTCCGGGAATCGAGGAGACCCAGTACTTC
CASSPGIEETQYF
>.|.|TRBJ2-7|TRBV25-1
TGTGCCAGCAGTGATTTGCGTATCAGGGACGAGCAGTACTTC
CASSDLRIRDEQYF
>.|.|TRBJ1-5|TRBV28
TGTGCCAGCAGTTTTGGTGAGGGACCGCTAAGAAATCAGCCCCAGCATTTT
CASSFGEGPLRNQPQHF
>.|.|TRBJ2-5|TRBV24-1
TGTGCCACCAGTGAAAGAATAGCGGTGATCCAAGAGACCCAGTACTTC
CATSERIAVIQETQYF
>.|.|TRBJ2-1|TRBV2
TGTGCCCGCCGTGACGGGTGGGCGCGGGCGGGGAGCTCCTACAATGAGCAGTTCTTC
CARRDGWARAGSSYNEQFF
>TRBD2|few|TRBJ2-3|TRBV5-4
TGTGCCAGCAGCCCGCAGTCGTCTAGCGGAACAGATACGCAGTATTTT
CASSPQSSSGTDTQYF
>.|once|TRBJ2-2|TRBV6-1
TGTGCCAGCAGTGAAGGGCGATCGGACACCGGGGAGCTGTTTTTT
CASSEGRSDTGELFF
>.|.|TRBJ2-1|TRBV5-1
TGCGCCAGCAGCTTGGAAATTAGTGGCCACAATGAGCAGTTCTTC
CASSLEISGHNEQFF
>TRBD2|once|TRBJ2-7|TRBV19
TGTGCCAGTAGTATATCAGCGGGAAAGAACGAGCAGTACTTC
CASSISAGKNEQYF
>.|.|TRBJ2-7|TRBV5-1
TGCGCCAGCAGCCAAGGGACGGACTTCGGGGAGCAGTACTTC
CASSQGTDFGEQYF
>TRBD2|.|TRBJ2-1|TRBV4-3
TGCGCCAGCAGCCCTTCCCCCTATAGCGGGTCCTACAATGAGCAGTTCTTC
CASSPSPYSGSYNEQFF
>.|few|TRBJ1-5|TRBV29-1
TGCAGCGCCTTACTCCTCGGCGGGCATAGTCAGCCCCAGCATTTT
CSALLLGGHSQPQHF
>.|once|TRBJ2-3|TRBV3-1/TRBV3-2
TGTGCCAGCAGCTATAAGGGGCGGACCACAGATACGCAGTATTTT
CASSYKGRTTDTQYF
>TRBD1|.|TRBJ2-7|TRBV7-2
TGTGCCAGCAGTTCGTGGGGGACAGGCCCCTACGAGCAGTACTTC
CASSSWGTGPYEQYF
>TRBD2|.|TRBJ2-5|TRBV6-5
TGTGCCAGCAGTTATTTTACTAGCGGGCAGCAATTTCAGTACTTC
CASSYFTSGQQFQYF
>.|.|TRBJ2-1|TRBV7-2
TGTGCCAGCAGCTTAGTATTTGCGGTCAATGAGCAGTTCTTC
CASSLVFAVNEQFF
>TRBD2|.|TRBJ2-7|TRBV25-1
TGTGCCAGCAGTGAATTGACTAGCGGGACGCGAGAGCAGTACTTC
CASSELTSGTREQYF